The present entry profiles one T cell receptor beta chain with its context. This CDR3 has 12 amino acids. V shed 6 bases and J shed 5 bases, with 10 bases lying between them. Germline lookup yields CDR1 LNHDA and CDR2 SQIVND (reference sequence). The source of the sample is a study of blood T cell repertoires in COVID-19. Study summary: Collection of acute and convalescent COVID-19 samples took place in the United States, Italy and Spain.

Libraries were prepared by immunoSEQ multiplex PCR; TCRdb keeps only in-frame clonotypes and omits some of them. Among 200,000 or so clones, roughly 84% were seen once, and the ten largest hold 1.5% to 2%. Specimen: peripheral blood. J is TRBJ1-1 and V is TRBV19; D gene ambiguous. The source is a man in his forties with active or convalescent COVID-19. The CDR3 sequence: CASRTGGTEAFF. CDR3 sequence (DNA): TGTGCCAGTAGAACGGGAGGGACTGAAGCTTTCTTT.